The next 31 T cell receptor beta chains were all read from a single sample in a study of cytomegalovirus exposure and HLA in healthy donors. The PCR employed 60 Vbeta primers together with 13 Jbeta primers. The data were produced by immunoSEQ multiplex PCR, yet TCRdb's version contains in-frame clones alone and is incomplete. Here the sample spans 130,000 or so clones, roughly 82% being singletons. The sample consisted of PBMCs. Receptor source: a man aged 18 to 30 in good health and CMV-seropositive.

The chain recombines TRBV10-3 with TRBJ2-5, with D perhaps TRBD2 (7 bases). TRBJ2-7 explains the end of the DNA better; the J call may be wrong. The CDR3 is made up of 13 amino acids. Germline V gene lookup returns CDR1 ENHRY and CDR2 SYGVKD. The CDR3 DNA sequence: TGTGCCACCGAGGCAGGGGAGGGCTACGAGCAGTACTTC. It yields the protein CATEAGEGYEQYF.

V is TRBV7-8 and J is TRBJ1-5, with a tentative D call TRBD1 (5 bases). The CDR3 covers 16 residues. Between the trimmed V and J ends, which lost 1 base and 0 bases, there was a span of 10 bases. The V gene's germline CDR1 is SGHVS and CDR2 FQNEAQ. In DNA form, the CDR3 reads TGTGCCAGCAGCTTAGAGGGGTATCTTAGCAATCAGCCCCAGCATTTT. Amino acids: CASSLEGYLSNQPQHF.

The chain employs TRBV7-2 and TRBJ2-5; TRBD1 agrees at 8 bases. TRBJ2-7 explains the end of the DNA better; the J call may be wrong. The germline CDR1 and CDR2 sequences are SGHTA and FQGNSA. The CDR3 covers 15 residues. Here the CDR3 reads CASSSQTGATYEQYF. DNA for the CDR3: TGTGCCAGCAGCTCGCAGACAGGGGCCACCTACGAGCAGTACTTC.

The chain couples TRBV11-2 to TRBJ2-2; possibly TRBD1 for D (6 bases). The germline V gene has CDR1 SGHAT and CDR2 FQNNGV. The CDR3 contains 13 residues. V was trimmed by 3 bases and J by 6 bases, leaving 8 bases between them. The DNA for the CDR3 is TGTGCCAGCAGCTTTGGGGGCCCCGGGGAGCTGTTTTTT. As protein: CASSFGGPGELFF.

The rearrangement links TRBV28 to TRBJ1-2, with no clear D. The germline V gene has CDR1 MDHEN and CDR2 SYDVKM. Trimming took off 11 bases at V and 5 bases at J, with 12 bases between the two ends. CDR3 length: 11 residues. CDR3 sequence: CAYYSPYGYTF. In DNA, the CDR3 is TGTGCCTATTACAGCCCTTATGGCTACACCTTC.

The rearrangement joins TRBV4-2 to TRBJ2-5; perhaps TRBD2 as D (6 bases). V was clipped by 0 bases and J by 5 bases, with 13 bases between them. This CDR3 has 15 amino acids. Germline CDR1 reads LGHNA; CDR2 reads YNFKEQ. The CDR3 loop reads CASSQELGGDETQYF. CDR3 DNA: TGTGCCAGCAGCCAAGAACTGGGGGGAGACGAGACCCAGTACTTC.

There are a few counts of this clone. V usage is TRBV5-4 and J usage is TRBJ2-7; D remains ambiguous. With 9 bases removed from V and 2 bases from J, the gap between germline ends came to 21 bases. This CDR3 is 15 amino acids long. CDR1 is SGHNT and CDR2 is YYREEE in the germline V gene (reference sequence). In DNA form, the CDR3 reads TGTGCCACCACAATTGGGCATTTGGAACCCTACGAGCAGTACTTC. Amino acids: CATTIGHLEPYEQYF.

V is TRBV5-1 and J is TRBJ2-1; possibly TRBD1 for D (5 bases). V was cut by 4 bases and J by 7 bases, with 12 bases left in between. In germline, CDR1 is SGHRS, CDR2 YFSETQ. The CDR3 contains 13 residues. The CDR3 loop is CASSLPDSNEQFF. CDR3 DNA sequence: TGCGCCAGCAGCCTTCCTGACAGTAATGAGCAGTTCTTC.

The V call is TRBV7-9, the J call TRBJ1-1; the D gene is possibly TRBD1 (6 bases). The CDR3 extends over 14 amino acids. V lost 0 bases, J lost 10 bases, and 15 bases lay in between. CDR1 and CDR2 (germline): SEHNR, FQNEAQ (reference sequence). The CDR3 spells CASSLALDSLRAFF. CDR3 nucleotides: TGTGCCAGCAGCTTAGCCTTGGACAGTCTAAGAGCTTTCTTT.

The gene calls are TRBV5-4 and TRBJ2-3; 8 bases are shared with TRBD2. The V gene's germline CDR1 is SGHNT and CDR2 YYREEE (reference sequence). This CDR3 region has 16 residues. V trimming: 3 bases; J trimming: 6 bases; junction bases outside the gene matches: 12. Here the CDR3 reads CASSSGPAGGADTQYF. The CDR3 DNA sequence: TGTGCCAGCAGCTCGGGACCTGCCGGGGGGGCGGATACGCAGTATTTT.

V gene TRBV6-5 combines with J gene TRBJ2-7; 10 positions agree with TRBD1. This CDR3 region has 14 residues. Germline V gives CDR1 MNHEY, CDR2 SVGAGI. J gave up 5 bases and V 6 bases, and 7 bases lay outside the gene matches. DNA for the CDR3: TGTGCCAGCAGCCGACAGGGGGCTTTAAACGAGCAGTACTTC. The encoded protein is CASSRQGALNEQYF.

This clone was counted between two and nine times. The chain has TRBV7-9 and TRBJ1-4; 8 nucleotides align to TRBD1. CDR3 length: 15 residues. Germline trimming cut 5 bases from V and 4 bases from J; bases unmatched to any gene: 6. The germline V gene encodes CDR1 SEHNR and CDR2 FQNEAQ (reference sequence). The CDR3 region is CASSGPTGVNEKLFF. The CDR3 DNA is TGTGCCAGCAGCGGCCCGACAGGGGTTAATGAAAAACTGTTTTTT.

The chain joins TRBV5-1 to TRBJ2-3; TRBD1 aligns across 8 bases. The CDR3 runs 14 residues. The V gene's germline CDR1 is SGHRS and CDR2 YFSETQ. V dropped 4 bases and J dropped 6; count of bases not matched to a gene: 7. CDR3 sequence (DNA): TGCGCCAGCAGCACCGGGACAGGATGGGATACGCAGTATTTT. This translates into CASSTGTGWDTQYF.

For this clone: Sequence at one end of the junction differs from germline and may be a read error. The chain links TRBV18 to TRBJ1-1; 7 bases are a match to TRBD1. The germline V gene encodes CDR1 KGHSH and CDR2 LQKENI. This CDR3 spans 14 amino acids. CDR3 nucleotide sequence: TGTGCCAGCTCACCACCGTGGTCAGGGGGAACCCCACGATTT. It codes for CASSPPWSGGTPRF.

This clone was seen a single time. The CDR3 region is CASSQRGNTGELFF. The DNA for the CDR3 is TGTGCCAGCTCGCAGCGGGGGAACACCGGGGAGCTGTTTTTT. The chain has TRBV18 and TRBJ2-2; 7 bases agree with TRBD2. CDR3 size: 14 residues. The V gene's germline CDR1 is KGHSH and CDR2 LQKENI. The trim removed 6 bases at V and 1 base at J, leaving 2 bases unmatched.

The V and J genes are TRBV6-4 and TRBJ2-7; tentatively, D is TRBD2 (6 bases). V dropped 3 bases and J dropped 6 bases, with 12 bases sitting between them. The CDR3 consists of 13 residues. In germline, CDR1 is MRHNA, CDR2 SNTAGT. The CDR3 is CASSETSSTEQYF. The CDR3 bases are TGTGCCAGCAGTGAGACTAGTTCCACCGAGCAGTACTTC.

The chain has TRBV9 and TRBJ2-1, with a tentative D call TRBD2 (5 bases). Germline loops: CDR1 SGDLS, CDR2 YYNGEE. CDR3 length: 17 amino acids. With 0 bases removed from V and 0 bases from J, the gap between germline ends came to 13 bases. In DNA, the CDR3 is TGTGCCAGCAGCGTAGGGCTCCGGGGTAGCTCCTACAATGAGCAGTTCTTC. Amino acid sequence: CASSVGLRGSSYNEQFF.

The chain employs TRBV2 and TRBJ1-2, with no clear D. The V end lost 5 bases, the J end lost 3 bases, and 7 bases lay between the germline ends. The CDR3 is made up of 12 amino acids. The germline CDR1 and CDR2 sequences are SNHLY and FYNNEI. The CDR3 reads CASSPPDYGYTF. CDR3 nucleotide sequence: TGTGCCAGCAGTCCCCCAGACTATGGCTACACCTTC.

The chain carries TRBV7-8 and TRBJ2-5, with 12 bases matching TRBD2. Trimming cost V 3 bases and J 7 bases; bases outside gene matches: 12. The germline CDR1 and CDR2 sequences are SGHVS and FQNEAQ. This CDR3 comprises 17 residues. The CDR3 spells CASSFSSTSGSTGTQYF. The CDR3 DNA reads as TGTGCCAGCAGCTTCTCCTCGACTAGCGGGAGTACGGGGACCCAGTACTTC.

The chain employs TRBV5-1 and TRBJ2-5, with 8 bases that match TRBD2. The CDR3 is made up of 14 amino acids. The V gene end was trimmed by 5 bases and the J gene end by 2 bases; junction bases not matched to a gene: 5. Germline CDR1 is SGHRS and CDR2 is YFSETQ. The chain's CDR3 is CASRSIAGQETQYF. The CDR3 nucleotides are TGCGCCAGCAGGAGTATAGCGGGGCAAGAGACCCAGTACTTC.

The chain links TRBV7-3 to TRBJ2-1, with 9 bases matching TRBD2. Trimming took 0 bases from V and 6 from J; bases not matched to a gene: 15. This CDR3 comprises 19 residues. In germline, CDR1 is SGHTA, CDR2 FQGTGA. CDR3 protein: CASSLTYRLGREGSNEQFF. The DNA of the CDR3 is TGTGCCAGCAGCTTAACGTATAGGTTGGGGCGGGAGGGTTCCAATGAGCAGTTCTTC. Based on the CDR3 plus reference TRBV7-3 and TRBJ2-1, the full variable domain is GAGVSQTPSNKVTEKGKYVELRCDPISGHTALYWYRQSLGQGPEFLIYFQGTGAADDSGLPNDRFFAVRPEGSVSTLKIQRTERGDSAVYLCASSLTYRLGREGSNEQFFGPGTRLTVL.

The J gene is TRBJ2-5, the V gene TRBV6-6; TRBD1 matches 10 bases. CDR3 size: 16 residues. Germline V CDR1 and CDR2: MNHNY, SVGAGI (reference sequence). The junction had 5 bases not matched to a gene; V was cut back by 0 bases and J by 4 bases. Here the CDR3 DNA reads TGTGCCAGCAGTTACTCGGGGGACAGGGGTTCAGAGACCCAGTACTTC. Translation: CASSYSGDRGSETQYF.

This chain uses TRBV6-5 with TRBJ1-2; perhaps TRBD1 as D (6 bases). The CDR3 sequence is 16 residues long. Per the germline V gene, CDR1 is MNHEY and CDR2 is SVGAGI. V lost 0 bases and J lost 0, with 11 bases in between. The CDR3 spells CASSYSGQLTNYGYTF. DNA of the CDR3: TGTGCCAGCAGTTACTCCGGACAGCTAACTAACTATGGCTACACCTTC.

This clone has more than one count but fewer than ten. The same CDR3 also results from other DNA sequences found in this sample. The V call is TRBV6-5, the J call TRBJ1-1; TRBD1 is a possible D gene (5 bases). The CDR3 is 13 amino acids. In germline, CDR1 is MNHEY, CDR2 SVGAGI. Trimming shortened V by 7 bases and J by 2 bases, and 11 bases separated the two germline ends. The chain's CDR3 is CASMGQGNTEAFF. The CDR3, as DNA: TGTGCCAGCATGGGGCAGGGTAACACTGAAGCTTTCTTT.

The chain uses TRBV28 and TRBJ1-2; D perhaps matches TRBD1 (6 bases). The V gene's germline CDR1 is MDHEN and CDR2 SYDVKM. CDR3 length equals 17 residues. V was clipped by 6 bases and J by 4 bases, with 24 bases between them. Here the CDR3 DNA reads TGTGCCAGCAGGTCGAGTACAGGGAGTATGAGGGGCTATGGCTACACCTTC. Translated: CASRSSTGSMRGYGYTF.

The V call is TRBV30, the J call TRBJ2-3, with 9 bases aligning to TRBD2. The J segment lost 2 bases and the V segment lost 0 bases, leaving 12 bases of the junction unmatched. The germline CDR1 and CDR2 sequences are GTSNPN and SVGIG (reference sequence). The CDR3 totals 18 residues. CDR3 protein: CAWSVQSGGPENTDTQYF. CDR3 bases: TGTGCCTGGAGTGTACAGAGCGGGGGGCCGGAAAACACAGATACGCAGTATTTT.

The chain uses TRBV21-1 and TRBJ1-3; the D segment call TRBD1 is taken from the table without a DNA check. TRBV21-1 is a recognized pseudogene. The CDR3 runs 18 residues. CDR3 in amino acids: CASSKGGGTPSSGNTIYF. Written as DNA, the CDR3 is TGTGCCAGCAGCAAAGGAGGGGGTACTCCGTCCTCTGGAAACACCATATATTTT.

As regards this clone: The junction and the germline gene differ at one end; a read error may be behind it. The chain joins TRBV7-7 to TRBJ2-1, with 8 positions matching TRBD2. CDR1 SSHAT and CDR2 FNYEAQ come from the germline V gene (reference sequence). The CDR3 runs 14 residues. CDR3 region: CASSVAGGSNEQFF. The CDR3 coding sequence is TGTGCTAGCAGTGTTGCGGGGGGAAGCAATGAGCAGTTCTTC.

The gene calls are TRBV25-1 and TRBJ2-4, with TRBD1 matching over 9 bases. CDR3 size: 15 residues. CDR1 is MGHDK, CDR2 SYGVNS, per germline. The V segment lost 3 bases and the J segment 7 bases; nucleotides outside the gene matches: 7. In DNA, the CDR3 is TGTGCCAGCAGTGATGAACAGGGGGCATGGAACATTCAGTACTTC. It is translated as CASSDEQGAWNIQYF.

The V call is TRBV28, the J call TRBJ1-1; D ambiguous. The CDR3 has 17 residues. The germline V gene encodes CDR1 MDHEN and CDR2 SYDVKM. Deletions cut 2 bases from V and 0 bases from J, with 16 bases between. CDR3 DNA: TGTGCCAGCAGTTTAAGGTGGGCAGGCTTAGTGAACACTGAAGCTTTCTTT. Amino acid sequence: CASSLRWAGLVNTEAFF. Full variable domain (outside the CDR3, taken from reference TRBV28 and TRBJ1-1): DVKVTQSSRYLVKRTGEKVFLECVQDMDHENMFWYRQDPGLGLRLIYFSYDVKMKEKGDIPEGYSVSREKKERFSLILESASTNQTSMYLCASSLRWAGLVNTEAFFGQGTRLTVV.

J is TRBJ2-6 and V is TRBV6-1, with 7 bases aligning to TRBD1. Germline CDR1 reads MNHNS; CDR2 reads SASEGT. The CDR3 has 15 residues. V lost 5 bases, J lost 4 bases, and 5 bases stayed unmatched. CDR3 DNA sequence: TGTGCCAGCAGTCCTACAGGGGCCGGGGCCAACGTCCTGACTTTC. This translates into CASSPTGAGANVLTF.